This T cell receptor beta chain was retrieved from a study of blood T cell repertoires in COVID-19. Study-wide context: Samples representing acute and convalescent COVID-19 were sourced from the United States, Italy and Spain. Sources were T cells, B-cell-depleted T cells, or PBMCs; the material itself was cDNA or gDNA.

V lost 6 bases to trimming and J lost 5 bases; unmatched junction nucleotides: 12. Germline CDR1 reads SGHRS; CDR2 reads YFSETQ. The CDR3 totals 17 residues. A Seattle source enrolled patients during active infection and followed them longitudinally. Original handling: Estimation of nucleated cell counts relied on the amplification of reference gene primers. The data were produced by immunoSEQ multiplex PCR, yet TCRdb's version contains in-frame clones alone and is incomplete. For V, J and clone size, that table is used; D and trimming come from the DNA. Of roughly 200,000 clones in the sample, around 80% are singletons; the top ten hold approximately 8%.

The clonotype was recovered from a woman aged 55-70 years with COVID-19, enrolled during active disease. The chain recombines TRBV5-1 with TRBJ2-5; 14 nucleotides line up with TRBD2. Source material: peripheral blood. In DNA form, the CDR3 reads TGCGCCAGCACCCTTGGAGGGACTAGCGGGGGCGGGGAGACCCAGTACTTC. It is translated as CASTLGGTSGGGETQYF. Together with reference TRBV5-1 and TRBJ2-5, the CDR3 gives the full variable domain: KAGVTQTPRYLIKTRGQQVTLSCSPISGHRSVSWYQQTPGQGLQFLFEYFSETQRNKGNFPGRFSGRQFSNSRSEMNVSTLELGDSALYLCASTLGGTSGGGETQYFGPGTRLLVL.